Below, 10 T cell receptor beta chains from the same sample are listed, as sequenced in a study of cytomegalovirus exposure and HLA in healthy donors. PCR primers comprised 60 Vbeta and 13 Jbeta primers. Produced via immunoSEQ multiplex PCR; TCRdb's table is partial and in-frame only. This sample has roughly 130,000 clones, with around 83% found just once. Sequenced input: PBMCs. The receptors originated from a man aged 50-60 years in good health and CMV-seronegative.

This clone occurred a few times. The rearrangement joins TRBV7-9 to TRBJ2-5; perhaps TRBD2 as D (7 bases). There are 16 residues in the CDR3. Germline CDR1 SEHNR, CDR2 FQNEAQ (reference sequence). V lost 6 bases, J lost 5 bases, and 22 bases lay in between. In DNA, the CDR3 is TGTGCCAGCAGACCTACCGGTTACAGGGAGGGGGAGACCCAGTACTTC. Amino acids: CASRPTGYREGETQYF.

This clone appeared once. The chain is built from TRBV7-3 and TRBJ2-2; TRBD2 aligns across 8 bases. Germline trimming cut 5 bases from V and 4 bases from J; bases unmatched to any gene: 3. Germline V gives CDR1 SGHTA, CDR2 FQGTGA. This CDR3 comprises 14 residues. The CDR3 nucleotides are TGTGCCAGCAGCCCCCTAGCGGGCACCGGGGAGCTGTTTTTT. Its translation is CASSPLAGTGELFF. The full variable domain, its missing parts supplied by reference TRBV7-3 and TRBJ2-2, is GAGVSQTPSNKVTEKGKYVELRCDPISGHTALYWYRQSLGQGPEFLIYFQGTGAADDSGLPNDRFFAVRPEGSVSTLKIQRTERGDSAVYLCASSPLAGTGELFFGEGSRLTVL.

This clone was seen just once. The J gene is TRBJ2-5, the V gene TRBV4-1, with 13 positions matching TRBD2. V trimming: 0 bases; J trimming: 1 base; junction bases outside the gene matches: 2. Germline V gene lookup returns CDR1 MGHRA and CDR2 YSYEKL. This CDR3 has 17 amino acids. The CDR3 sequence is CASSQDTSGGVQETQYF. The CDR3 DNA is TGCGCCAGCAGCCAAGACACTAGCGGGGGGGTCCAAGAGACCCAGTACTTC.

V is TRBV15 and J is TRBJ2-5; weak D call: TRBD2 (5 bases). Near its end, the DNA agrees better with TRBJ2-7, so the J call may be wrong. CDR3 length: 14 amino acids. Germline assignment: CDR1 LNHNV and CDR2 YYDKDF (reference sequence). Here the CDR3 reads CATSRVRVSYEQYF. The CDR3 DNA reads TGTGCCACCAGCAGAGTGAGGGTCTCCTACGAGCAGTACTTC.

CDR3 bases: TGTGCCACCAGCAGCCGCCGGAGGTTGGACTATGGCTACACCTTC. This codes for CATSSRRRLDYGYTF. The chain links TRBV15 to TRBJ1-2; D not certain. The CDR3 sequence is 15 residues long. The V gene lost 3 bases and the J gene lost 3 bases, with 14 bases spanning the gap. Germline loops: CDR1 LNHNV, CDR2 YYDKDF (reference sequence).

The chain couples TRBV5-1 to TRBJ1-2; 11 bases map to TRBD1. The germline CDR1 and CDR2 sequences are SGHRS and YFSETQ. J lost 4 bases, V lost 7 bases, and 15 bases had no gene match. CDR3 length equals 17 residues. As DNA, the CDR3 is TGCGCCAGCTCGCCATGGACAGGGGGCGGGGGTAGCTATGGCTACACCTTC. It specifies CASSPWTGGGGSYGYTF.

In this sample, this clone turned up once. The chain couples TRBV9 to TRBJ2-1; tentative D call: TRBD1 (5 bases). The ends were cut back, 4 bases at V and 0 bases at J, with 14 bases in the middle. This CDR3 has 16 amino acids. Germline V gene lookup returns CDR1 SGDLS and CDR2 YYNGEE. In DNA form, the CDR3 reads TGTGCCAGCAGCCCCATCAAGGGGTCCTCCTACAATGAGCAGTTCTTC. Translating it yields CASSPIKGSSYNEQFF.

This chain joins TRBV16 and TRBJ1-1; 8 bases fit TRBD1. The CDR3 loop spans 14 amino acids. After removal of 9 bases from V and 0 bases from J, the junction contained 6 bases not matched to a gene. Germline V gene lookup returns CDR1 KGHSY and CDR2 FQNENV. The CDR3 sequence is CASLGQGMNTEAFF. CDR3 nucleotide sequence: TGTGCCAGTCTCGGACAGGGAATGAACACTGAAGCTTTCTTT.

This clone has only a few counts. The chain joins TRBV27 to TRBJ2-2; 14 positions agree with TRBD2. The length of the CDR3 is 17 residues. J lost 5 bases, V lost 6 bases, and 8 bases had no gene match. Looked up from germline, CDR1 is MNHEY and CDR2 is SMNVEV (reference sequence). The chain's CDR3 is CASSQGTSGGPTGELFF. For the CDR3, the DNA is TGTGCCAGCAGCCAAGGGACTAGCGGGGGCCCGACCGGGGAGCTGTTTTTT.

Only one count was recorded for this clone. This chain connects TRBV7-8 to TRBJ2-5; D is perhaps TRBD2 (5 bases). From germline, CDR1 is SGHVS and CDR2 FQNEAQ. The CDR3 has 15 residues. V lost 5 bases and J 5 bases, leaving 18 bases between the germline ends. CDR3: CASSGEGHKPETQYF. As DNA, the CDR3 is TGTGCCAGCAGCGGAGAGGGCCACAAGCCCGAGACCCAGTACTTC. The whole variable domain, filled in from reference TRBV7-8 and TRBJ2-5, reads GAGVSQSPRYKVAKRGQDVALRCDPISGHVSLFWYQQALGQGPEFLTYFQNEAQLDKSGLPSDRFFAERPEGSVSTLKIQRTQQEDSAVYLCASSGEGHKPETQYFGPGTRLLVL.